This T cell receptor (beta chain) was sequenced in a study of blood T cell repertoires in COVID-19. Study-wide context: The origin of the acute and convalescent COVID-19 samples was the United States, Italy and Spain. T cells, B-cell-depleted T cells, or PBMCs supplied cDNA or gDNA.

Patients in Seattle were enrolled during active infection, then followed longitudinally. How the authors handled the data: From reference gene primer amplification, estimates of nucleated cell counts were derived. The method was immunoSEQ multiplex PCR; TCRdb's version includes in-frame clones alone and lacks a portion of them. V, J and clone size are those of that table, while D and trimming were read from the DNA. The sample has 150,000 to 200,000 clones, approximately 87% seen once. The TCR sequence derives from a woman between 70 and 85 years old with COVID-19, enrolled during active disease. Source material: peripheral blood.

CDR3 residues: CASSLEGGKYGDTQYF. Here the CDR3 DNA reads TGTGCCAGCAGCTTAGAGGGGGGGAAATATGGAGATACGCAGTATTTT. The gene calls are TRBV11-3 and TRBJ2-3; 7 positions agree with TRBD2. CDR1 and CDR2 from the germline V gene are SGHNT and YENEEA. This CDR3 comprises 16 residues. V shed 0 bases, J shed 5 bases, and the junction held 8 bases outside the gene matches. Together with reference TRBV11-3 and TRBJ2-3, the CDR3 gives the full variable domain: EAGVVQSPRYKIIEKKQPVAFWCNPISGHNTLYWYLQNLGQGPELLIRYENEEAVDDSQLPKDRFSAERLKGVDSTLKIQPAELGDSAVYLCASSLEGGKYGDTQYFGPGTRLTVL.